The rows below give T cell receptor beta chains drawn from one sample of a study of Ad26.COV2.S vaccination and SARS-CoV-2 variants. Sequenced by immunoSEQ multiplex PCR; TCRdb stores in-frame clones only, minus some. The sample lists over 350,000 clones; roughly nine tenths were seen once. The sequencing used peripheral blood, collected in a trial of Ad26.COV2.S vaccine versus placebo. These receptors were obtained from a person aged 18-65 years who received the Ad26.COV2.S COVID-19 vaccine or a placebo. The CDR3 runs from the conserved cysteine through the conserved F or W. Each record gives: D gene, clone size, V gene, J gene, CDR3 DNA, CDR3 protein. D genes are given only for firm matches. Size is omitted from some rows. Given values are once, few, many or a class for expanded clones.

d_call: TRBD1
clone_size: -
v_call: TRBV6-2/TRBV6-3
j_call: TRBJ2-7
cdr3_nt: TGTGCCAGCAGTTACGGACAGGGCTCCTACGAGCAGTACTTC
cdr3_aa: CASSYGQGSYEQYF

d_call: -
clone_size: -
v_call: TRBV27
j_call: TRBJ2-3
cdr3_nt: TGTGCCAGCAGCCGACAGGTTAGCACAGATACGCAGTATTTT
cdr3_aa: CASSRQVSTDTQYF

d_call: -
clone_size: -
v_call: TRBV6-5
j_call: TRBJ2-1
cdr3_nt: TGTGCCAGCATGACAACACCCTACAATGAGCAGTTCTTC
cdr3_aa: CASMTTPYNEQFF

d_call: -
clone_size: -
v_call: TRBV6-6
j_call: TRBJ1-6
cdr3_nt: TGTGCCAGCAGTTCCAACAGCGGGTATTCACCCCTCCACTTT
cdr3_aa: CASSSNSGYSPLHF

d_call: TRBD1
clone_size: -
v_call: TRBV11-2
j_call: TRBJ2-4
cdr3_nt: TGTGCCAGCCGACGGGGGACAGGGGGCGCCCCGTCCAAAAACATTCAGTACTTC
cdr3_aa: CASRRGTGGAPSKNIQYF

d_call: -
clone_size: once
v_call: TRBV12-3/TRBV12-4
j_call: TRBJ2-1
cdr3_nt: TGTGCCAGCAGCCCCGGACTATACAATGAGCAGTTCTTC
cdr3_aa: CASSPGLYNEQFF

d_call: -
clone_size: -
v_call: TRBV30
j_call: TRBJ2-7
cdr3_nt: TGTGCCTGGAGCGACTGGGTAATTAACGACGAGCAGTACTTC
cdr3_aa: CAWSDWVINDEQYF

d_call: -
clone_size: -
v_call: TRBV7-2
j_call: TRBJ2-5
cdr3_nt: TGTGCCAGCAGCTTGGGCCGGTACCAAGAGACCCAGTACTTC
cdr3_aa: CASSLGRYQETQYF

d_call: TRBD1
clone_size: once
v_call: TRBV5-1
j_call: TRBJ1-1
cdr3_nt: TGCGCCAGCAGCCTGGGGACAGGGAACACTGAAGCTTTCTTT
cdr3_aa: CASSLGTGNTEAFF

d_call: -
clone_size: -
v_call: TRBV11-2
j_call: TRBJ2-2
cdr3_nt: TGTGCCAGCAGCTTCAGAGGCACCGGGGAGCTGTTTTTT
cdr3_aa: CASSFRGTGELFF

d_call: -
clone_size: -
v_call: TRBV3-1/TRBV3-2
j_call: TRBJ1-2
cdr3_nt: TGTGCCAGCAGCCAAGGGGTAGGGCGAGGCTACACCTTC
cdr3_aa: CASSQGVGRGYTF

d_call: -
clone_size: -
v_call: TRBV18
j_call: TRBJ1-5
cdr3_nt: TGTGCCAGCTCACCACCGGGACACAATCAGCCCCAGCATTTT
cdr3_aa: CASSPPGHNQPQHF

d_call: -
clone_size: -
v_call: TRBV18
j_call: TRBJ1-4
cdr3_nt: TGTGCCAGCTCACCCAGGGAGAGTAACGAAAAACTGTTTTTT
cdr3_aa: CASSPRESNEKLFF

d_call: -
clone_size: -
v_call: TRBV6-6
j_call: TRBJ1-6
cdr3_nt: TGTGCCAGCAGGTGGACAGCTAGGTCACCCCTCCACTTT
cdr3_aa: CASRWTARSPLHF

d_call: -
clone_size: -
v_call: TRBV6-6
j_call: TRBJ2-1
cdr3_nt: TGTGCCAGCAGTTATTACCCCCTGGAGCAGTTCTTC
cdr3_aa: CASSYYPLEQFF

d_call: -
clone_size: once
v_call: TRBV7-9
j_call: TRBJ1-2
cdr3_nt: TGTGCCACTACGGACTTCAATGGGTATGGCTACACCTTC
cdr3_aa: CATTDFNGYGYTF

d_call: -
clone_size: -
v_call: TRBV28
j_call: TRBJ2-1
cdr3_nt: TGTGCCAGCAGTTTAAACGGGATCCCCTACAATGAGCAGTTCTTC
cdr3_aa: CASSLNGIPYNEQFF

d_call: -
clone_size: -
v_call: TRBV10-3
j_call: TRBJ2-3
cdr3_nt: TGTGCCATCAGCTCACAGCCAGATACGCAGTATTTT
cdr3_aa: CAISSQPDTQYF

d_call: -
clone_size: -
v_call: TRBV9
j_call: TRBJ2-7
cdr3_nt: TGTGCCAGCAGCGTAACTATCTCGCAGATCTACGAGCAGTACTTC
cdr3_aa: CASSVTISQIYEQYF

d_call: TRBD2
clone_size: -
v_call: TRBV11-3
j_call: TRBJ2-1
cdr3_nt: TGTGCCAGCAGCCCCGGGGGGATCTACAATGAGCAGTTCTTC
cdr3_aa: CASSPGGIYNEQFF

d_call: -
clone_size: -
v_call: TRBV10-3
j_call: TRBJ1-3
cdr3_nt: TGTGCCATCACCGGGACTGCGGGCGCTGGAAACACCATATATTTT
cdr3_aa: CAITGTAGAGNTIYF

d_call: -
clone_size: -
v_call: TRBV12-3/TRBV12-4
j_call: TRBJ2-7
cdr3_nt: TGTGCCAGCAGTCCGGGACGAATATACGAGCAGTACTTC
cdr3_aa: CASSPGRIYEQYF

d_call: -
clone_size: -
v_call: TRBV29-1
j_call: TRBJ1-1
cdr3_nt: TGCAGCGTTGTAGAGGGCAGGGAAGATGAAGCTTTCTTT
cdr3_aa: CSVVEGREDEAFF

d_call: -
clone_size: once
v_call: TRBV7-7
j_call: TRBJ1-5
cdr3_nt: TGTGCCAGCAGCTCCACCTTTGGGGGCCGTACTTGTCAGCCCCAGCATTTT
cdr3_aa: CASSSTFGGRTCQPQHF

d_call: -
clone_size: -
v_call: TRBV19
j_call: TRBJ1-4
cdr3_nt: TGTGCCAGTAGACCCACAGGGACGAATGAAAAACTGTTTTTT
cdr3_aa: CASRPTGTNEKLFF

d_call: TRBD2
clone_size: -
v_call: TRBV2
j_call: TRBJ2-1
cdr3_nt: TGTGCCAGCAGTAGGACTAGCGGCTTCGGGGGAGGTGAGCAGTTCTTC
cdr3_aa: CASSRTSGFGGGEQFF

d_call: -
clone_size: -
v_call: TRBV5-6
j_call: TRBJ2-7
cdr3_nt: TGTGCCAGCAGCTTGGTGGCGTCCGACGAGCAGTACTTC
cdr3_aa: CASSLVASDEQYF

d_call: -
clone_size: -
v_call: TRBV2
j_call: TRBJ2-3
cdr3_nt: TGTGCCAGCAGTGGATGGAGGGGTGGCACAGATACGCAGTATTTT
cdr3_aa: CASSGWRGGTDTQYF

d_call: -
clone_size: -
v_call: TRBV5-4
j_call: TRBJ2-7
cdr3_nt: TGTGCCAGCAGCTTGCTGGGGGCATACGAGCAGTACTTC
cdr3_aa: CASSLLGAYEQYF

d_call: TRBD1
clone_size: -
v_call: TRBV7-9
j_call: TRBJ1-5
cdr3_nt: TGTGCCAGCAGCTTAACAGGGGGCAGGGATCAGCCCCAGCATTTT
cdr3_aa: CASSLTGGRDQPQHF

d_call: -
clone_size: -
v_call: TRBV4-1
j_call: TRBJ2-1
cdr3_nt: TGCGCCAGCAGCCAACCGGCGAGGAGCTCCTACAATGAGCAGTTCTTC
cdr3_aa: CASSQPARSSYNEQFF

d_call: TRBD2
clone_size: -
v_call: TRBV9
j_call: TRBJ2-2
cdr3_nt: TGTGCCAGCAGTAGCGGGGGGGCCGGGGAGCTGTTTTTT
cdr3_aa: CASSSGGAGELFF

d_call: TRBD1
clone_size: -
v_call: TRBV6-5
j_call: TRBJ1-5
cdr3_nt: TGTGCCAGCAGCGGACAGGCCGCTCAGCCCCAGCATTTT
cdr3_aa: CASSGQAAQPQHF

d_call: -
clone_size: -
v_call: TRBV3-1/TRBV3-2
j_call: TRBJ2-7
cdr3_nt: TGTGCCAGCAGCCAGCGGGAACGATACGAGCAGTACTTC
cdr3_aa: CASSQRERYEQYF

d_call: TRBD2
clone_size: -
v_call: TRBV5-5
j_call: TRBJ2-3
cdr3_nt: TGTGCCAGCAGCCTAACTAGCGGGGGGGCCCGGGATACGCAGTATTTT
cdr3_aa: CASSLTSGGARDTQYF

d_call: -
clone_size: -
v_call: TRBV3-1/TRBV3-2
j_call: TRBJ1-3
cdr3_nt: TGTGCCAGCAGCCTTAAGAAATCGAGGGGAAACACCATATATTTT
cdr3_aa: CASSLKKSRGNTIYF